The 25 T cell receptor beta chains below were found in one sample sequenced in a study of blood T cell repertoires in COVID-19 (TCRdb year 2020). Libraries were made using the immunoSEQ multiplex PCR assay. Entries here come from immuneACCESS through TCRdb and include only in-frame sequences with V and J called. Some clones fail to appear in such tables; in the studies checked, an unresolved V gene covers under half of the shortfall, and the cause of the remainder is unknown. This sample is represented by approximately 76,000 clones; more than 65% of them were singletons. The ten most abundant clones make up around 10% of the sample. Material for sequencing was peripheral blood. These receptors came from a man aged 45 to 65 with acute or convalescent COVID-19.

Only a few counts were recorded for this clone. The genes are TRBV28 and TRBJ1-2; perhaps TRBD1 as D (6 bases). Trimming removed 6 bases at V and 0 bases at J, with 14 bases between. Looked up from germline, CDR1 is MDHEN and CDR2 is SYDVKM. This CDR3 has 15 amino acids. The CDR3 nucleotides are TGTGCCAGCAGCTACGACAGGAACCCTAACTATGGCTACACCTTC. As protein: CASSYDRNPNYGYTF.

The gene calls are TRBV6-1 and TRBJ2-1, with TRBD2 matching over 10 bases. The J segment lost 9 bases and the V segment lost 7 bases, leaving 6 bases of the junction unmatched. In germline, CDR1 is MNHNS, CDR2 SASEGT. The CDR3 is 13 amino acids. CDR3 amino acids: CASTAGGEAEQFF. As DNA, the CDR3 is TGTGCCAGCACAGCGGGGGGGGAGGCTGAGCAGTTCTTC.

The gene calls are TRBV5-6 and TRBJ1-2; TRBD1 matches 7 bases. Unmatched junction bases numbered 12, after V lost 4 bases and J lost 0 bases. This CDR3 has 17 residues. The germline gives CDR1 SGHDT, CDR2 YYEEEE. The DNA for the CDR3 is TGTGCCAGCAGCAGCGAACAGGGGACGTCACCTAACTATGGCTACACCTTC. This encodes CASSSEQGTSPNYGYTF.

J is TRBJ1-4 and V is TRBV6-1, with 10 bases lining up with TRBD1. V trimming: 4 bases; J trimming: 7 bases; junction bases outside the gene matches: 9. CDR1 and CDR2 (germline): MNHNS, SASEGT. The CDR3 contains 16 residues. CDR3 sequence reads: CASSGGSTGGGEKLFF. CDR3 nucleotides: TGTGCCAGCAGTGGTGGATCGACAGGGGGCGGTGAAAAACTGTTTTTT.

This chain joins TRBV7-9 and TRBJ2-7; 13 bases map to TRBD2. Germline CDR1 is SEHNR and CDR2 is FQNEAQ (reference sequence). This CDR3 spans 14 amino acids. Trimming at V came to 5 bases and at J to 7 bases, leaving 5 bases not matched to a gene. The CDR3 reads CASSRTSGSPEQYF. DNA of the CDR3: TGTGCCAGCAGCCGGACTAGCGGGAGCCCAGAGCAGTACTTC.

This clone was counted once. The chain links TRBV6-1 to TRBJ1-1; 8 nucleotides align to TRBD1. Germline loops: CDR1 MNHNS, CDR2 SASEGT. This CDR3 has 15 amino acids. J gave up 11 bases and V 2 bases, and 13 bases lay outside the gene matches. The DNA of the CDR3 is TGTGCCAGCAGTGAAACGAGAGGGACAGGAGTGATTGCTTTCTTT. It encodes CASSETRGTGVIAFF.

The chain uses TRBV5-1 and TRBJ2-7, with D perhaps TRBD1 (6 bases). Trimming pared 1 base from V and 1 base from J, leaving 9 bases between. This CDR3 is built from 14 residues. Germline V gene sequence: CDR1 SGHRS, CDR2 YFSETQ. CDR3 sequence: CASSLTGKSYEQYF. The CDR3 DNA sequence: TGCGCCAGCAGCTTGACAGGGAAATCCTACGAGCAGTACTTC.

The V call is TRBV30, the J call TRBJ2-7; 10 positions agree with TRBD1. Germline-derived CDR1 and CDR2 are GTSNPN and SVGIG (reference sequence). The CDR3 is 14 residues long. J gave up 3 bases and V 7 bases, and 9 bases lay outside the gene matches. DNA of the CDR3: TGTGCCTTCCGGGACAGGGGAATGGTCTACGAGCAGTACTTC. Protein product: CAFRDRGMVYEQYF.

This sequence joins TRBV4-1 and TRBJ1-4; D unclear. The V and J ends lost 0 bases and 0 bases respectively, with 5 bases between them. The V gene's germline CDR1 is MGHRA and CDR2 YSYEKL. The CDR3 runs to 15 residues. The CDR3 protein is CASSQDYATNEKLFF. The CDR3 DNA is TGCGCCAGCAGCCAAGATTATGCAACTAATGAAAAACTGTTTTTT.

This clone was detected only a few times. The gene calls are TRBV13 and TRBJ1-4; 7 nucleotides line up with TRBD1. Germline CDR1 PRHDT, CDR2 FYEKMQ (reference sequence). The V and J ends lost 2 bases and 8 bases, in that order; junction bases with no gene match: 2. CDR3 length: 13 residues. The CDR3 sequence is CASSLTGEEKLFF. CDR3 nucleotides: TGTGCCAGCAGCTTAACAGGGGAGGAAAAACTGTTTTTT.

This chain joins TRBV19 and TRBJ2-3; weak D call: TRBD2 (6 bases). The CDR3 totals 15 residues. The V gene's germline CDR1 is LNHDA and CDR2 SQIVND (reference sequence). The germline V and J ends were trimmed by 2 bases and 1 base, with 10 bases remaining between them. The CDR3 DNA sequence: TGTGCCAGTAGTATATACAGGAGGGGCACAGATACGCAGTATTTT. The encoded protein is CASSIYRRGTDTQYF.

The chain recombines TRBV3-1 (or the pseudogene TRBV3-2) with TRBJ2-7; D not resolved. V shed 7 bases and J shed 7 bases, with 14 bases lying between them. Per germline, CDR1 LGHDT and CDR2 YNNKEL (reference sequence). The CDR3 spans 12 residues. The CDR3 coding sequence is TGTGCCAGCACCGCTCCGGGTGAGGAGCAGTACTTC. Amino acids: CASTAPGEEQYF.

The chain couples TRBV6-5 to TRBJ2-1; tentative D call: TRBD1 (6 bases). Trimming removed 7 bases at V and 3 bases at J, with 7 bases between. Germline values: CDR1 MNHEY, CDR2 SVGAGI. There are 12 residues in the CDR3. Here the CDR3 reads CASMTGYNEQFF. The CDR3 region has the DNA TGTGCCAGCATGACAGGCTACAATGAGCAGTTCTTC.

This chain joins TRBV6-1 and TRBJ2-3, with 9 bases lining up with TRBD1. Germline V CDR1 and CDR2: MNHNS, SASEGT. V dropped 3 bases and J dropped 7; count of bases not matched to a gene: 8. The CDR3 is 15 residues long. CDR3 in DNA: TGTGCCAGCAGTGACGGGGGACAGGGAGGAAATACGCAGTATTTT. Translating gives CASSDGGQGGNTQYF.

The chain has TRBV5-1 and TRBJ2-3; 7 nucleotides match TRBD1. The length of the CDR3 is 17 residues. Trimming removed 3 bases from V and 0 bases from J; junction bases left unmatched: 10. Germline assignment: CDR1 SGHRS and CDR2 YFSETQ. Here the CDR3 DNA reads TGCGCCAGCAGCTATCTACCGGGACAGACTAGCACAGATACGCAGTATTTT. Amino acids: CASSYLPGQTSTDTQYF.

V gene TRBV28 combines with J gene TRBJ2-7; D gene uncertain. V lost 3 bases and J lost 4, with 4 bases in between. CDR3 size: 11 residues. Germline-derived CDR1 and CDR2 are MDHEN and SYDVKM. This CDR3 reads CASSFGYEQYF. CDR3 DNA sequence: TGTGCCAGCAGTTTCGGGTACGAGCAGTACTTC.

In this sample, this clone is medium-sized. The chain recombines TRBV6-5 with TRBJ2-5, with D tentatively TRBD1 (5 bases). Trimming cost V 7 bases and J 5 bases, with 17 bases left between them. CDR1 is MNHEY and CDR2 is SVGAGI in the germline V gene. There are 14 residues in the CDR3. CDR3 sequence (DNA): TGTGCCAGCAACTTGGGGCAGGGCCAGGAGACCCAGTACTTC. Protein product: CASNLGQGQETQYF.

This clone was seen a handful of times. The chain employs TRBV7-2 and TRBJ2-1; TRBD1 matches 8 bases. Germline V CDR1 and CDR2: SGHTA, FQGNSA. Trimming took 7 bases from V and 11 from J; bases not matched to a gene: 13. The CDR3 contains 14 residues. This CDR3 reads CASTSDRASEKQFF. CDR3 DNA: TGTGCCAGCACTTCGGACAGGGCTTCCGAAAAGCAGTTCTTC.

This chain connects TRBV15 to TRBJ2-2; D not resolved. The CDR3 totals 12 residues. Between the trimmed V and J ends, which lost 2 bases and 5 bases, there was a span of 3 bases. Germline V lookup: CDR1 LNHNV, CDR2 YYDKDF (reference sequence). This chain's CDR3 is CATSRQTGELFF. In DNA, the CDR3 is TGTGCCACCAGCAGACAAACCGGGGAGCTGTTTTTT.

The V and J genes are TRBV5-5 and TRBJ1-3; D not certain. The CDR3 totals 16 residues. Deletions cut 4 bases from V and 0 bases from J, with 14 bases between. The germline V gene encodes CDR1 SGHKS and CDR2 YYEKEE (reference sequence). The CDR3 loop is CASSLTDQSSGNTIYF. As DNA, the CDR3 is TGTGCCAGCAGCCTCACAGATCAGAGCTCTGGAAACACCATATATTTT.

The chain combines TRBV11-3 with TRBJ2-5; D is ambiguous. The CDR3 loop spans 15 amino acids. The germline V gene encodes CDR1 SGHNT and CDR2 YENEEA. V lost 1 base, J lost 4 bases, and 13 bases lay in between. The CDR3 bases are TGTGCCAGCAGCTTAGGTTCAGGTGTACGAGAGACCCAGTACTTC. It yields the protein CASSLGSGVRETQYF.

This clone has a single count. The chain couples TRBV5-1 to TRBJ1-2; 10 bases match TRBD1. This CDR3 region has 13 residues. The germline gives CDR1 SGHRS, CDR2 YFSETQ. The junction had 5 bases not matched to a gene; V was cut back by 4 bases and J by 8 bases. The CDR3 region has the DNA TGCGCCAGCAGCAAGACAGGGGGCTTCGGCTACACCTTC. Encoded protein: CASSKTGGFGYTF.

The chain couples TRBV2 to TRBJ2-4; 7 bases map to TRBD1. With V trimmed by 6 bases and J by 0 bases, 5 bases remained unmatched. The CDR3 length is 15 residues. Germline assignment: CDR1 SNHLY and CDR2 FYNNEI. The DNA of the CDR3 is TGTGCCAGCAGGCTAGACAGGGCAGCCAAAAACATTCAGTACTTC. This sequence encodes CASRLDRAAKNIQYF.

This chain joins TRBV19 and TRBJ1-5, with TRBD1 matching 11 bases. V lost 6 bases and J lost 4; bases outside the gene matches: 5. This CDR3 is 15 amino acids long. Germline loops: CDR1 LNHDA, CDR2 SQIVND (reference sequence). The CDR3 here is CASRSGQGENQPQHF. DNA for the CDR3: TGTGCCAGTAGATCGGGACAGGGGGAAAATCAGCCCCAGCATTTT.

The V gene is TRBV5-1, the J gene TRBJ2-1, with 8 bases fitting TRBD1. Per germline, CDR1 SGHRS and CDR2 YFSETQ. Unmatched junction bases numbered 12, after V lost 7 bases and J lost 3 bases. The CDR3 loop spans 16 amino acids. This CDR3 reads CASLRAPGQDYNEQFF. The CDR3 DNA reads TGCGCCAGCCTACGGGCCCCGGGACAGGACTACAATGAGCAGTTCTTC.